These 26 T cell receptor beta chains were all obtained from the same sample, sequenced in a study of glioma-infiltrating T cells. The iRepertoire nested amplicon-rescue multiplex PCR amplified TCR alpha and beta CDR3s from RNA. Using its own MiXCR run on the multiplex PCR reads, TCRdb lists one record per CDR3 protein. The table has approximately 90,000 distinct CDR3 sequences, around a quarter seen once. What was sequenced was glioma tissue, nonneoplastic brain tissue, or PBMCs (not recorded which). Source of these receptors: a human donor with low-grade glioma or glioblastoma, undergoing nonglioma brain surgery, or in good health (not recorded which).

V gene TRBV5-1 combines with J gene TRBJ1-4; D is possibly TRBD1 (5 bases). The CDR3 covers 14 residues. Trimming shortened V by 2 bases and J by 8 bases, and 13 bases separated the two germline ends. Germline V CDR1 and CDR2: SGHRS, YFSETQ. Here the CDR3 reads CASSLTIGTEKLFF. The CDR3 DNA reads as TGCGCCAGCAGCTTAACCATAGGGACGGAAAAACTGTTTTTT.

This clonotype was picked up a small number of times. This rearrangement joins TRBV30 to TRBJ1-4; 7 bases map to TRBD1. With V trimmed by 5 bases and J by 3 bases, 3 bases remained unmatched. The length of the CDR3 is 13 residues. Germline V gene data show CDR1 as GTSNPN and CDR2 as SVGIG (reference sequence). CDR3 sequence reads: CAWQTGPNEKLFF. In DNA, the CDR3 is TGTGCCTGGCAGACAGGGCCTAATGAAAAACTGTTTTTT.

The gene calls are TRBV12-3 or TRBV12-4 and TRBJ2-1, with D possibly being TRBD2 (6 bases). Trimming took 5 bases from V and 9 from J, leaving 11 bases between them. The CDR3 runs 12 residues. CDR3 sequence (DNA): TGTGCCAGCAGTGTCGGGACTCCTGAGCAGTTCTTC. It encodes CASSVGTPEQFF.

This clonotype came up a few times. The CDR3 region has the DNA TGTGCCAGCAGTTGGGACGACAGAGCCCTGACCGTGGCCCAGTACTTC. Translated: CASSWDDRALTVAQYF. The rearrangement links TRBV12-3 or TRBV12-4 to TRBJ2-5; D is possibly TRBD1 or TRBD2 (5 bases each). The CDR3 totals 16 residues. V gave up 4 bases and J gave up 9 bases, with 24 bases separating them.

The rearrangement links TRBV30 to TRBJ2-5; 8 nucleotides agree with TRBD1. The CDR3 is 14 amino acids. Per germline, CDR1 GTSNPN and CDR2 SVGIG (reference sequence). The V segment lost 3 bases and the J segment 7 bases; nucleotides outside the gene matches: 10. The CDR3, as DNA: TGTGCCTGGAGCCCCGGACAGGGTCCATCGACCCAGTACTTC. It specifies CAWSPGQGPSTQYF.

Concerning this clonotype itself: A much more abundant neighbour one base away suggests this may be a read error. The genes are TRBV19 and TRBJ1-2, with D uncertain. Per germline, CDR1 LNHDA and CDR2 SQIVND (reference sequence). The CDR3 runs to 16 residues. The CDR3 here is CASSTTKGQAPYGYNF. CDR3 nucleotide sequence: TGTGCCAGCAGTACGACTAAAGGCCAGGCCCCCTATGGCTACAACTTC.

A few counts support this clonotype. The V gene is TRBV4-1, the J gene TRBJ1-5; no clear D gene. CDR1 is MGHRA and CDR2 is YSYEKL in the germline V gene. This CDR3 contains 15 residues. The V gene lost 4 bases and the J gene lost 5 bases, with 15 bases spanning the gap. CDR3 in amino acids: CASSPLGHIDQPQHF. CDR3 in DNA: TGCGCCAGCAGCCCCCTAGGGCACATCGATCAGCCCCAGCATTTT.

This clonotype was counted a few times. This sequence joins TRBV30 and TRBJ1-1, with no clear D. Trimming pared 3 bases from V and 0 bases from J, leaving 8 bases between. This CDR3 region has 13 residues. The germline CDR1 and CDR2 sequences are GTSNPN and SVGIG (reference sequence). CDR3 amino acids: CAWREGVNTEAFF. CDR3 sequence (DNA): TGTGCCTGGAGGGAAGGAGTGAACACTGAAGCTTTCTTT.

This clonotype was seen only a few times. V and J are TRBV5-4 and TRBJ2-7, with 11 bases fitting TRBD2. This CDR3 comprises 17 residues. J was trimmed by 4 bases and V by 1 base; bases with no gene match: 10. Germline V CDR1 and CDR2: SGHNT, YYREEE (reference sequence). Here the CDR3 reads CASSLYYLAGGRYEQYF. The CDR3, as DNA: TGTGCCAGCAGCTTGTATTACCTAGCGGGGGGCAGATACGAGCAGTACTTC.

The rearrangement uses TRBV5-1 and TRBJ2-5; 10 bases fit TRBD1. Germline V gene data show CDR1 as SGHRS and CDR2 as YFSETQ. J was trimmed by 9 bases and V by 4 bases; bases with no gene match: 6. This CDR3 has 13 amino acids. DNA of the CDR3: TGCGCCAGCAGCCGGGACAGGGGTGAGGCCCAGTACTTC. It translates to CASSRDRGEAQYF.

In its sample, this clonotype was seen many times. This chain joins TRBV6-4 and TRBJ1-6, with no clear D. The V gene's germline CDR1 is MRHNA and CDR2 SNTAGT. Trimming took 2 bases from V and 9 from J, leaving 8 bases between them. The CDR3 loop spans 13 amino acids. In nucleotides, the CDR3 is TGTGCCAGCAGTGACACCCTTGGTTCACCCCTCCACTTT. It codes for CASSDTLGSPLHF.

As concerns this clonotype: A much larger clone sits a single nucleotide away, making a read error possible. The V gene is TRBV7-2, the J gene TRBJ1-4, with D possibly matching TRBD1 (5 bases). Germline CDR1 SGHTA, CDR2 FQGNSA. The CDR3 is 13 residues long. V dropped 5 bases and J dropped 8 bases, with 12 bases sitting between them. CDR3 coding DNA: TGTGCCAGCAGCCCCCCGGGGGACGAAAAACTGTTTTTT. Amino acid sequence: CASSPPGDEKLFF.

This clonotype was seen more than once but under ten times. The J gene is TRBJ2-3, the V gene TRBV5-1; no reliable D call. Trimming took off 5 bases at V and 1 base at J, with 14 bases between the two ends. Germline V CDR1 and CDR2: SGHRS, YFSETQ. The CDR3 consists of 15 residues. CDR3 nucleotides: TGCGCCAGCAGTCTCCTGGCGGTAGGCACAGATACGCAGTATTTT. This encodes CASSLLAVGTDTQYF. The whole variable domain, filled in from reference TRBV5-1 and TRBJ2-3, reads KAGVTQTPRYLIKTRGQQVTLSCSPISGHRSVSWYQQTPGQGLQFLFEYFSETQRNKGNFPGRFSGRQFSNSRSEMNVSTLELGDSALYLCASSLLAVGTDTQYFGPGTRLTVL.

This clonotype was seen more than once but under ten times. The gene calls are TRBV29-1 and TRBJ1-1, with TRBD1 matching 7 bases. Trimming at V came to 7 bases and at J to 6 bases, leaving 8 bases not matched to a gene. The CDR3 loop spans 12 amino acids. Germline loops: CDR1 SQVTM, CDR2 ANQGSEA. The CDR3 DNA reads as TGCAGCGCCGACAGGGCAGGGGCTGAAGCTTTCTTT. Amino acid sequence: CSADRAGAEAFF.

The chain is built from TRBV3-1 and TRBJ1-1, with no clear D. CDR1 is LGHDT and CDR2 is YNNKEL in the germline V gene (reference sequence). V gave up 3 bases and J gave up 3 bases, with 14 bases separating them. The CDR3 has 15 amino acids. The CDR3 protein is CASSQTPGGYTEAFF. The CDR3 DNA reads TGTGCCAGCAGCCAGACCCCAGGAGGGTACACTGAAGCTTTCTTT.

The CDR3 here is CASSQDMRWYGYTF. The CDR3 nucleotides read TGCGCCAGCAGCCAAGACATGCGATGGTATGGCTACACCTTC. The chain has TRBV4-1 and TRBJ1-2; D ambiguous. The CDR3 sequence is 14 residues long. Germline CDR1 reads MGHRA; CDR2 reads YSYEKL. Trimming left V 0 bases short and J 5 bases short, with 10 bases between.

A word on this clonotype: Since a much larger clone is just one base distant, this may be a read error. The DNA for the CDR3 is TGTGCCAGCAGCCCGGCAGGGTTGGCAAATCAGCCCCAGCATTTT. Translation gives CASSPAGLANQPQHF. The chain recombines TRBV12-3 or TRBV12-4 with TRBJ1-5, with D possibly being TRBD1 (5 bases). There are 15 residues in the CDR3. Trimming left V 6 bases short and J 4 bases short, with 16 bases between.

This chain joins TRBV28 and TRBJ1-6; 8 bases agree with TRBD1. The junction had 10 bases not matched to a gene; V was cut back by 5 bases and J by 7 bases. This CDR3 contains 16 residues. Germline V lookup: CDR1 MDHEN, CDR2 SYDVKM. CDR3 amino acids: CASSALAGGLNSPLHF. DNA of the CDR3: TGTGCCAGCAGTGCCTTGGCAGGGGGCCTAAATTCACCCCTCCACTTT.

A single count supports this clonotype. The V and J genes are TRBV11-2 and TRBJ1-4; the match to TRBD1 covers 7 bases. CDR3 length: 15 residues. Germline V CDR1 and CDR2: SGHAT, FQNNGV. After removal of 1 base from V and 3 bases from J, the junction contained 2 bases not matched to a gene. CDR3 nucleotide sequence: TGTGCCAGCAGCTTAGGAGACAGGGCTAATGAAAAACTGTTTTTT. It translates to CASSLGDRANEKLFF.

This clonotype was recorded many times. This chain joins TRBV28 and TRBJ1-1; D remains unclear. With 8 bases removed from V and 3 bases from J, the gap between germline ends came to 7 bases. In germline, CDR1 is MDHEN, CDR2 SYDVKM. The CDR3 extends over 11 amino acids. CDR3 nucleotides: TGTGCCAGCCTCGGGGACACTGAAGCTTTCTTT. The encoded protein is CASLGDTEAFF. Drawing the rest from reference TRBV28 and TRBJ1-1, the complete variable domain is DVKVTQSSRYLVKRTGEKVFLECVQDMDHENMFWYRQDPGLGLRLIYFSYDVKMKEKGDIPEGYSVSREKKERFSLILESASTNQTSMYLCASLGDTEAFFGQGTRLTVV.

This chain connects TRBV3-1 to TRBJ2-1; 8 bases match TRBD1. The CDR3 runs to 15 residues. Trimming cost V 4 bases and J 14 bases; bases outside gene matches: 16. In germline, CDR1 is LGHDT, CDR2 YNNKEL (reference sequence). The CDR3 is CASSPMRDRRKLKFF. CDR3 DNA: TGTGCCAGCAGCCCGATGAGGGACAGGAGGAAACTCAAGTTCTTC.

The table lists this clonotype with many counts. The rearrangement links TRBV12-3 or TRBV12-4 to TRBJ2-3; tentative D call: TRBD1 (6 bases). V lost 2 bases and J 0 bases, leaving 15 bases between the germline ends. This CDR3 is built from 17 residues. For the CDR3, the DNA is TGTGCCAGCAGTTTACCTCCGGACAGCACTAGCACAGATACGCAGTATTTT. Translating it yields CASSLPPDSTSTDTQYF.

This clonotype occurred a few times. The rearrangement joins TRBV5-4 to TRBJ2-3; 9 bases are shared with TRBD2. CDR3 length equals 18 residues. Germline CDR1 SGHNT, CDR2 YYREEE (reference sequence). After removal of 6 bases from V and 0 bases from J, the junction contained 14 bases not matched to a gene. CDR3 DNA: TGTGCCAGCAACTCCCAAACTAGCGGGCTAGTAAGCACAGATACGCAGTATTTT. This encodes CASNSQTSGLVSTDTQYF.

This clonotype occurred many times. The chain recombines TRBV2 with TRBJ2-1; D uncertain. The germline V and J ends were trimmed by 4 bases and 7 bases, with 8 bases remaining between them. The germline CDR1 and CDR2 sequences are SNHLY and FYNNEI. The CDR3 loop spans 12 amino acids. The CDR3, as DNA: TGTGCCAGCAGTGGGTGGATGAATGAGCAGTTCTTC. Its protein product is CASSGWMNEQFF.

The chain links TRBV9 to TRBJ2-5; D tentatively fits TRBD1 or TRBD2 (6 bases each). The CDR3 is 12 amino acids. Germline V gene sequence: CDR1 SGDLS, CDR2 YYNGEE. Deletions cut 4 bases from V and 10 bases from J, with 14 bases between. The CDR3 coding sequence is TGTGCCAGCAGCTCCGAAAGGGGGGACCAGTACTTC. Translated, it gives CASSSERGDQYF.

Of note for this clonotype: A much larger clonotype is one base distant, so this may be a read error. CDR3 sequence (DNA): TGTGCCAGCAGATGGACTGTTCAGAACACTGAAGCTTTCTTT. It codes for CASRWTVQNTEAFF. The chain carries TRBV2 and TRBJ1-1; D is unclear. Trimming pared 6 bases from V and 1 base from J, leaving 12 bases between. Germline values: CDR1 SNHLY, CDR2 FYNNEI. CDR3 length: 14 amino acids. Full variable domain (outside the CDR3, taken from reference TRBV2 and TRBJ1-1): EPEVTQTPSHQVTQMGQEVILRCVPISNHLYFYWYRQILGQKVEFLVSFYNNEISEKSEIFDDQFSVERPDGSNFTLKIRSTKLEDSAMYFCASRWTVQNTEAFFGQGTRLTVV.